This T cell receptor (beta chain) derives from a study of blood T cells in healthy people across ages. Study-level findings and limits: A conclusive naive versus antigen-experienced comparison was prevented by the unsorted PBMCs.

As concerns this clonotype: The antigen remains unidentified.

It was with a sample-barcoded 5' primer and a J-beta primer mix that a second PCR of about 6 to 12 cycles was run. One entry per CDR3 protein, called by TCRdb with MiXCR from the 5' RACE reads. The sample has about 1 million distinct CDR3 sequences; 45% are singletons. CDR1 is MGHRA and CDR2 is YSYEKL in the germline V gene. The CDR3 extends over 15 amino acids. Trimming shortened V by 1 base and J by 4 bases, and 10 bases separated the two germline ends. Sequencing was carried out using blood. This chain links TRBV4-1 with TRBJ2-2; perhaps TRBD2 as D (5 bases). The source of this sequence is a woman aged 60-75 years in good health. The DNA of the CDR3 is TGCGCCAGCAGCCAAGTCGCAGGAGGCACCGGGGAGCTGTTTTTT. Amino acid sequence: CASSQVAGGTGELFF.